This entry concerns a single T cell receptor beta chain. As yet, its antigen is unknown. Only in-frame clones appear in the TCRdb table, and some are missing; sequencing was by immunoSEQ multiplex PCR. The data show roughly 120,000 clones, roughly 87% seen once. These data originate in a study of T cell responses to AZD1222 COVID-19 vaccine. Whole-study results and caveats: Spike-wide coverage was observed for vaccine-associated CD4 TCRs, with dominant responses at 160-218 and 743-854. Clonal diversity may have been underestimated in mostly white British donors. Elevations in Spike-specific TCR breadth and depth followed administration of two AZD1222 doses.

This TCR derives from an adult in good health. The sequences come from peripheral blood, collected on day 0 of AZD1222 vaccination.

This chain's CDR3 is CASSQEWRVGKGGYTF. As DNA, the CDR3 is TGTGCCAGCAGCCAAGAGTGGAGGGTTGGTAAAGGTGGCTACACCTTC. This chain links TRBV3-1 (or the pseudogene TRBV3-2) with TRBJ1-2; D is uncertain. CDR1 and CDR2 from the germline V gene are LGHDT and YNNKEL (reference sequence). V lost 0 bases and J 7 bases, leaving 18 bases between the germline ends. This CDR3 spans 16 amino acids.